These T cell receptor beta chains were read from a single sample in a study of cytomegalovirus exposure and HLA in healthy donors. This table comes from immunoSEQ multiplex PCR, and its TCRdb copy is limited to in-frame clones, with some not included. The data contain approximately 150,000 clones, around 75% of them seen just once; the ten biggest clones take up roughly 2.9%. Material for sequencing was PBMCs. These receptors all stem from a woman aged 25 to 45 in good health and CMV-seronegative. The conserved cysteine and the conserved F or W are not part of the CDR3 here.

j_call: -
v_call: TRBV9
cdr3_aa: ASSVDYLGSYEQY

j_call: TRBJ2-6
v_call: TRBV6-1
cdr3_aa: ASSGTGGGGANVLT

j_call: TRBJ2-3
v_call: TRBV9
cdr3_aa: ASSVVNTDTQY

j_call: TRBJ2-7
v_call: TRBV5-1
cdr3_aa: ASSPRQGPYEQY

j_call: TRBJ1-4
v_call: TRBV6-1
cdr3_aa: ASSEAFRVNEKLF

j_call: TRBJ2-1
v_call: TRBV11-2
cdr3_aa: ASSLDRDEQF

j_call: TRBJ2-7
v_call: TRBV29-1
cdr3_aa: SAFGTGFSEQY

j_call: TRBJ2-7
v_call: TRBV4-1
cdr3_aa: ASSQVTGQGSYEQY

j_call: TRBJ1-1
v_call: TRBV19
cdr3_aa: ASSILWNTEAF

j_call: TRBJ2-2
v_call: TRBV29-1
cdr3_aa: SVDDPGTGITGELF

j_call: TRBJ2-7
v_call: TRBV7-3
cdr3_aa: ASSPQVGGHEQY

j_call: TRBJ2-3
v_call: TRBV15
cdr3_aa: ATSTRQGLTDTQY

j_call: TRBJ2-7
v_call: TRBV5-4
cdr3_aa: ASRRQGEQY

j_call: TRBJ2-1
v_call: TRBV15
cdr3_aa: ATSRDVVQYNEQF

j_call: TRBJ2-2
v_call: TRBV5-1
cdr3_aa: ASSLGRGSVANTGELF

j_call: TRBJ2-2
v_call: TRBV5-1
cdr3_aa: ASSLGDRDTGELF

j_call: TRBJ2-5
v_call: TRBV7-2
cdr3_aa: ASSLVGSGGAGAKTQY

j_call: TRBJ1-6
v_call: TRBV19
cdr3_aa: ASRGTGSNSPLH

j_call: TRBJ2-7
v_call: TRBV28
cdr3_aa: ASSLLLGQRTFEQY

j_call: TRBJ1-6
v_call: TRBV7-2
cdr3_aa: ASSLAGREGSPLH

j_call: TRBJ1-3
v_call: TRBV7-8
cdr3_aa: ASSLRGPGNTIY

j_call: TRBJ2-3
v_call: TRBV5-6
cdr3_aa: ASSSPGTRWDTQY

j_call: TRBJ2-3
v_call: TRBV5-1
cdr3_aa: ASSRQGGDTQY

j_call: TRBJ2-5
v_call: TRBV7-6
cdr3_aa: ASSSPRGTQY

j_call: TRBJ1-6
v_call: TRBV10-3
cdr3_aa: AISESTHRGGSPLH

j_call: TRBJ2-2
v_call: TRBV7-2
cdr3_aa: ASSHASGANTGELF

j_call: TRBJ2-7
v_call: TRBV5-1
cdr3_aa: ASAQALASRTEQY

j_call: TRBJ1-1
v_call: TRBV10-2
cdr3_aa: ASSEGGGTEAF

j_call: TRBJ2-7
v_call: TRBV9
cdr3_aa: ASSSRQASYEQY

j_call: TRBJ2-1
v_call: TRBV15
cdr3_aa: ATSRSGSSHNEQF

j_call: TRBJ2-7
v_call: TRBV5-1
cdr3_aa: ASSLQATYEQY

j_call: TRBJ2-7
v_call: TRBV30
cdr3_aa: ARTRGGWYEQY

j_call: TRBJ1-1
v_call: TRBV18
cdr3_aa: ASSDGQGLEAF

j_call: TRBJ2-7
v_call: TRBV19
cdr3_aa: ASSTRLAGGPFEQY

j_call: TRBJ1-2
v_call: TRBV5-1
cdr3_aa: ASSFTGGYGYT

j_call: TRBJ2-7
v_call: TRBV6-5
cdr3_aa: ASRDRGHEQY

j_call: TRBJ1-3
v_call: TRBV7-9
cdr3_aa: ASSSRRGYGNTIY

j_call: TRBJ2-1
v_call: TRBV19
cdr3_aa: ASSIQVYNEQF

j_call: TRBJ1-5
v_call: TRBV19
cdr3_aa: ASSIGAVNQPQH

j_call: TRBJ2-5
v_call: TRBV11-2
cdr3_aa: ASSLAGTVQETQY

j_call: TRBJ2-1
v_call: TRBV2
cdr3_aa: ASSDGGAWREDNEQF

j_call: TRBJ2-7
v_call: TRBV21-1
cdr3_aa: ASSKRRDFSYEQY

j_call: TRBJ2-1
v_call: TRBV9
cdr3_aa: ASSVDGLPHGEQF

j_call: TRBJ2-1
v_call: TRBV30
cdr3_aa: AWHPGLAMYEQF

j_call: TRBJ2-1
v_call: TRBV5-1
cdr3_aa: ASREGGPHNEQF

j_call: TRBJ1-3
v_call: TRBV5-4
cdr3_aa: ASNTGGPGNTIY

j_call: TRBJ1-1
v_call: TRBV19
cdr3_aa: ASSIGAGMNTEAF

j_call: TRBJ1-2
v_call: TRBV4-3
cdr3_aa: ASSQDRGNYGYT

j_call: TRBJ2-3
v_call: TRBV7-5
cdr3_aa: ARSPRLGDTEGDTQY

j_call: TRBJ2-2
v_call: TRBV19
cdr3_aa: ASSQGTSGLGELF

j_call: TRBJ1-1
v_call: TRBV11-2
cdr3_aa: ASRFGNRENTEAF

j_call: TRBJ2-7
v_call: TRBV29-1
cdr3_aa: SVEARGTYEQY

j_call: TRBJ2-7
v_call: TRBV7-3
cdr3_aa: ASSLGGQGYEQY

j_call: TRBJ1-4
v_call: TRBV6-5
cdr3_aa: ASSYSGQNNEKLF